This passage covers 17 T cell receptor beta chains from one sample sequenced in a study of T cells after yellow fever vaccination (dated by TCRdb to between 2019 and 2020). Receptor libraries were prepared by 5' RACE. These reads were obtained on an Illumina NovaSeq 6000. TCRdb reprocessing: public reads trimmed at Q25 with fastp, clones called with MiXCR, in-frame beta chains kept. When rows share a CDR3 protein, they turn into one entry using the most common DNA and genes. This sample is represented by 310,000 or so distinct CDR3 sequences; roughly 3.5% of them were singletons. The ten largest clones capture about 20% of the sample. The label giving this sample's treatment or condition can be read as: live attenuated yellow fever vaccine strain. The specimen was PBMCs, collected on the day of the yellow fever booster vaccination. These receptors originate from a man between 18 and 29 years old who received the YFV17D yellow fever vaccine.

This clonotype was recorded at least ten times. The V and J genes are TRBV7-9 and TRBJ1-3; D may be TRBD1 (5 bases). The germline V and J ends were trimmed by 5 bases and 7 bases, with 21 bases remaining between them. This CDR3 has 16 amino acids. Germline assignment: CDR1 SEHNR and CDR2 FQNEAQ (reference sequence). CDR3 loop: CASSGMRDATANTIYF. The CDR3 bases are TGTGCCAGCAGCGGGATGAGGGACGCGACGGCGAACACCATATATTTT. Full variable domain (remainder filled in from reference TRBV7-9 and TRBJ1-3): DTGVSQNPRHKITKRGQNVTFRCDPISEHNRLYWYRQTLGQGPEFLTYFQNEAQLEKSRLLSDRFSAERPKGSFSTLEIQRTEQGDSAMYLCASSGMRDATANTIYFGEGSWLTVV.

This chain uses TRBV5-1 with TRBJ2-1; 11 bases line up with TRBD2. V gave up 4 bases and J gave up 9 bases; unmatched junction bases: 12. Per germline, CDR1 SGHRS and CDR2 YFSETQ. CDR3 length: 16 residues. The CDR3 spells CASSPRVAGGRGEQFF. DNA for the CDR3: TGCGCCAGCAGCCCCCGGGTAGCGGGGGGGCGCGGTGAGCAGTTCTTC.

In this sample, this clonotype turned up many times. This chain links TRBV6-2 or TRBV6-3 with TRBJ2-1, with a weak D call TRBD2 (7 bases). V lost 2 bases, J lost 3 bases, and 14 bases lay in between. The CDR3 has 16 amino acids. The germline V gene has CDR1 MNHEY and CDR2 SVGEGT. The CDR3 here is CASSYIAGAYYNEQFF. CDR3 nucleotide sequence: TGTGCCAGCAGTTACATTGCGGGGGCCTACTACAATGAGCAGTTCTTC.

In its sample, this clonotype was seen many times. This chain joins TRBV6-1 and TRBJ2-2; TRBD1 matches at 7 bases. The CDR3 spans 13 residues. Trimming cost V 7 bases and J 4 bases; bases outside gene matches: 3. Germline lookup yields CDR1 MNHNS and CDR2 SASEGT. In DNA, the CDR3 is TGTGCCAGCATGGGACAGACCACCGGGGAGCTGTTTTTT. Encoded protein: CASMGQTTGELFF.

V is TRBV15 and J is TRBJ2-3; D assignment may be TRBD1 or TRBD2 (6 bases each). The germline V gene has CDR1 LNHNV and CDR2 YYDKDF (reference sequence). The germline V and J ends were trimmed by 1 base and 2 bases, with 16 bases remaining between them. The CDR3 loop spans 17 amino acids. In DNA, the CDR3 is TGTGCCACCAGCAGAGGGGGGAACGGGGGCCTCACAGATACGCAGTATTTT. Translating it yields CATSRGGNGGLTDTQYF. Full variable domain (remainder filled in from reference TRBV15 and TRBJ2-3): DAMVIQNPRYQVTQFGKPVTLSCSQTLNHNVMYWYQQKSSQAPKLLFHYYDKDFNNEADTPDNFQSRRPNTSFCFLDIRSPGLGDTAMYLCATSRGGNGGLTDTQYFGPGTRLTVL.

The rearrangement uses TRBV20-1 and TRBJ1-5; D is possibly TRBD1 (5 bases). The CDR3 sequence is 15 residues long. CDR1 is DFQATT and CDR2 is SNEGSKA in the germline V gene (reference sequence). Trimming removed 3 bases from V and 1 base from J, with 13 bases in between. The CDR3 is CSARVRGASNQPQHF. The DNA of the CDR3 is TGCAGTGCTAGGGTAAGGGGAGCAAGCAATCAGCCCCAGCATTTT.

The rearrangement uses TRBV4-3 and TRBJ2-7; no clear D gene. CDR1 is LGHNA and CDR2 is YSLEER in the germline V gene. Trimming shortened V by 1 base and J by 2 bases, and 12 bases separated the two germline ends. The CDR3 consists of 15 residues. The CDR3 bases are TGCGCCAGCAGCCAAGGGGCTGGGGTCCCCTACGAGCAGTACTTC. This gives the protein CASSQGAGVPYEQYF.

The CDR3 DNA sequence: TGTGCCACCAGCAGAGGCGGGCCCGGTAATTCACCCCTCCACTTT. This gives the protein CATSRGGPGNSPLHF. The chain has TRBV15 and TRBJ1-6, with no clear D. CDR3 length: 15 amino acids. The V gene lost 1 base and the J gene lost 6 bases, with 10 bases spanning the gap. The germline V gene encodes CDR1 LNHNV and CDR2 YYDKDF (reference sequence).

This clonotype was seen many times. V and J are TRBV4-1 and TRBJ1-1; D not certain. The CDR3 is made up of 13 amino acids. Trimming pared 2 bases from V and 1 base from J, leaving 5 bases between. Germline V gives CDR1 MGHRA, CDR2 YSYEKL. This chain's CDR3 is CASSQRWNTEAFF. In DNA, the CDR3 is TGCGCCAGCAGCCAACGATGGAACACTGAAGCTTTCTTT.

A remark on this clonotype: A read error may produce the germline difference seen at one junction end. CDR3 DNA: TGTGCCAGCAGTTTTTTTGGGTCCTGCGAGCAGTACTTC. Translation gives CASSFFGSCEQYF. This chain uses TRBV27 with TRBJ2-7; the D is unclear. Per the germline V gene, CDR1 is MNHEY and CDR2 is SMNVEV (reference sequence). The CDR3 is 13 residues long.

This clonotype was recorded at least ten times. This sequence joins TRBV4-1 and TRBJ2-7; D ambiguous. The CDR3 has 14 residues. The V gene lost 5 bases and the J gene lost 5 bases, with 16 bases spanning the gap. Germline CDR1 and CDR2: MGHRA and YSYEKL. The CDR3: CASSFLSGVNEQYF. The CDR3 bases are TGCGCCAGCAGCTTCCTCTCTGGGGTCAACGAGCAGTACTTC.

This chain uses TRBV5-1 with TRBJ1-5; a weak D match, TRBD1 (5 bases). Germline V gene data show CDR1 as SGHRS and CDR2 as YFSETQ. The CDR3 is 14 residues long. Trimming cost V 0 bases and J 8 bases, with 12 bases left between them. The CDR3 DNA is TGCGCCAGCAGCTTGGACGGGCCCAGGGAGCCCCAGCATTTT. It is translated as CASSLDGPREPQHF.

Ten or more counts support this clonotype. V is TRBV12-3 or TRBV12-4 and J is TRBJ2-7; 7 bases align to TRBD2. Trimming at V came to 6 bases and at J to 2 bases, leaving 1 base not matched to a gene. The CDR3 is made up of 12 amino acids. The chain's CDR3 is CASSGTTYEQYF. CDR3 DNA: TGTGCCAGCAGCGGGACTACCTACGAGCAGTACTTC.

The chain couples TRBV29-1 to TRBJ2-7; 10 bases line up with TRBD1. V trimming: 4 bases; J trimming: 3 bases; junction bases outside the gene matches: 0. CDR3 size: 12 residues. Germline lookup yields CDR1 SQVTM and CDR2 ANQGSEA. CDR3 sequence (DNA): TGCAGCGTTGGGGACAGGGGCTACGAGCAGTACTTC. Its protein is CSVGDRGYEQYF.

This clonotype was counted a few times. The V call is TRBV12-3 or TRBV12-4, the J call TRBJ2-5; D might be TRBD1 (6 bases). V lost 5 bases and J lost 5, with 15 bases in between. This CDR3 spans 14 amino acids. DNA of the CDR3: TGTGCCAGCAGTGTAACCAGGGGACGGGAGACCCAGTACTTC. Protein product: CASSVTRGRETQYF.

This clonotype was detected many times. The J gene is TRBJ1-5, the V gene TRBV7-8; possibly TRBD1 for D (5 bases). Trimming removed 2 bases at V and 5 bases at J, with 13 bases between. Per the germline V gene, CDR1 is SGHVS and CDR2 is FQNEAQ. The CDR3 spans 15 residues. The CDR3 spells CASSLRRGKDQPQHF. The CDR3, as DNA: TGTGCCAGCAGCTTACGGAGGGGCAAGGATCAGCCCCAGCATTTT.

In its sample, this clonotype was seen a few times. The rearrangement links TRBV23-1 to TRBJ2-7, with 9 nucleotides matching TRBD1. TRBV23-1 is an open reading frame, and its role is uncertain. V lost 3 bases and J lost 5; bases outside the gene matches: 5. CDR3 size: 14 residues. The CDR3 loop is CASSQETGGNEQYF. CDR3 bases: TGCGCCAGCAGTCAGGAGACAGGGGGAAACGAGCAGTACTTC.